The entry that follows covers one T cell receptor beta chain sequence. Using immunoSEQ multiplex PCR, the repertoire was profiled, and TCRdb retains in-frame clones only, with some absent. The data show around 200,000 clones, approximately 87% seen once. Looked up from germline, CDR1 is MDHEN and CDR2 is SYDVKM. The CDR3 has 14 residues. Between the trimmed V and J ends, which lost 5 bases and 2 bases, there was a span of 12 bases. These data originate in a study of blood T cell repertoires in COVID-19. In the study overall: T cells, B-cell-depleted T cells, or PBMCs provided the cDNA or gDNA that served as material.

Recruited during active infection, patients (from Seattle) were subsequently followed longitudinally. Sequences were obtained from peripheral blood. The chain combines TRBV28 with TRBJ1-2, with a tentative D call TRBD1 (6 bases). The sequence derives from an older person with COVID-19, enrolled during active disease. The CDR3 DNA reads as TGTGCCAGCAGTACCCCGGGACAAAACTATGGCTACACCTTC. Translated: CASSTPGQNYGYTF.